This T cell receptor beta chain comes out of a study of cytotoxic CD8 clonotypes in ibrutinib-treated CLL. Study-wide findings and caveats: T-cell clonality at baseline went above that of age-matched healthy donors and rose and fell with circulating CD8+ T-cell counts. Treatment left the uncommon public clonotypes either contracted or stable in frequency.

In its sample, this clone is medium-sized. Its specificity is not known. PBMCs that had been cryopreserved were the source of about 2 micrograms of genomic DNA for TCR beta libraries. The protocol was immunoSEQ multiplex PCR, while the TCRdb copy is restricted to in-frame clones and leaves out a portion. The table has about 50,000 clones, roughly 85% seen once. This TCR was sampled from a human donor with chronic lymphocytic leukemia. Sequenced here: PBMCs, sampled after 24 months of ibrutinib treatment.

CDR3 DNA sequence: TGTGCCAGCAGCTTGTTTGACAGGGGCAATCAGCCCCAGCATTTT. Protein: CASSLFDRGNQPQHF. J is TRBJ1-5 and V is TRBV5-7; 7 bases line up with TRBD1. Being an ORF, TRBV5-7 has a function that is uncertain. J lost 2 bases, V lost 1 base, and 3 bases had no gene match. The CDR3 totals 15 residues.